This T cell receptor (beta chain) was obtained from a study of breast tumors, draining lymph nodes, adjacent tissues. Study observations and caveats: Tumor T cell lymph node origin was a supported hypothesis, not proven.

TCRdb reprocessed the multiplex PCR reads via MiXCR and lists one record per CDR3 protein. The sample carries 150,000 to 200,000 distinct CDR3 sequences, roughly 30% recorded once. V lost 3 bases to trimming and J lost 0 bases; unmatched junction nucleotides: 11. Germline assignment: CDR1 SEHNR and CDR2 FQNEAQ (reference sequence). The CDR3 consists of 19 residues. Samples came from axillary lymph nodes draining the breast cancer. This clonotype was counted ten times or more. Its matching antigen is unknown. The TCR sequence derives from a female donor with breast cancer. Some clones in this sample may be carry-over from other donors' samples. V is TRBV7-9 and J is TRBJ1-6; 7 bases are a match to TRBD1. Material: axillary lymph node tissue. The CDR3 coding sequence is TGTGCCAGCAGCTTGACAGGGCTGGTAGGGAGCTCCTATAATTCACCCCTCCACTTT. This translates into CASSLTGLVGSSYNSPLHF.